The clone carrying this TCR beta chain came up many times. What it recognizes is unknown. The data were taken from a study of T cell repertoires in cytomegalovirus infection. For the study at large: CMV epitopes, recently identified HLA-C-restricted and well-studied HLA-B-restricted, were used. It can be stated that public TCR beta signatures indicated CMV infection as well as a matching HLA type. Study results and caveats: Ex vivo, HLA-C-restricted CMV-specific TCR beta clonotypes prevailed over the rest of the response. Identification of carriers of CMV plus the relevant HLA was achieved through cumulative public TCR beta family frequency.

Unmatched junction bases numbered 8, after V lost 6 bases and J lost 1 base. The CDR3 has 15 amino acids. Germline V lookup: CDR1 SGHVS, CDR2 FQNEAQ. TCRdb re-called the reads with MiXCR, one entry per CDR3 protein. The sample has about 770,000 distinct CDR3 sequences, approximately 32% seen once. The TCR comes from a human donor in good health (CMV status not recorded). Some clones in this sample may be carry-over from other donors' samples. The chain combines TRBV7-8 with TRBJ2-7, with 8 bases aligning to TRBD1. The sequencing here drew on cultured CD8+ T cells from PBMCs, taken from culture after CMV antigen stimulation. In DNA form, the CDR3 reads TGTGCCAGCAGTTGGCCGACAGGGGCATCCTACGAGCAGTACTTC. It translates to CASSWPTGASYEQYF.